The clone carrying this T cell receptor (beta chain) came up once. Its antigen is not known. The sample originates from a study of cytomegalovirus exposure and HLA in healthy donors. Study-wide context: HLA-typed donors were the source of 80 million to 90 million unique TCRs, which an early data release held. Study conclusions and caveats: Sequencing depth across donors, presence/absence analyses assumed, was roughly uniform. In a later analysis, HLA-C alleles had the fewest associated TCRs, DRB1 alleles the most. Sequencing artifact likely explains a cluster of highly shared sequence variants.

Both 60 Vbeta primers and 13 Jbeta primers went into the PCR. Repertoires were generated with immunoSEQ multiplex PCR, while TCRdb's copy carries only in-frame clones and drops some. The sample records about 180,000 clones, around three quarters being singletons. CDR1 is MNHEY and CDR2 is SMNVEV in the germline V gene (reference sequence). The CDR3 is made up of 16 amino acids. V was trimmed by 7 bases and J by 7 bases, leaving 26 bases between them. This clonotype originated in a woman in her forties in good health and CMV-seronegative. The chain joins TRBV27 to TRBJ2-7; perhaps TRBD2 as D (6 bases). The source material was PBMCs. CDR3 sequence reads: CASIFDNRDCLWEQYF. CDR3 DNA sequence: TGTGCCAGCATCTTTGACAACCGGGACTGCCTATGGGAGCAGTACTTC.